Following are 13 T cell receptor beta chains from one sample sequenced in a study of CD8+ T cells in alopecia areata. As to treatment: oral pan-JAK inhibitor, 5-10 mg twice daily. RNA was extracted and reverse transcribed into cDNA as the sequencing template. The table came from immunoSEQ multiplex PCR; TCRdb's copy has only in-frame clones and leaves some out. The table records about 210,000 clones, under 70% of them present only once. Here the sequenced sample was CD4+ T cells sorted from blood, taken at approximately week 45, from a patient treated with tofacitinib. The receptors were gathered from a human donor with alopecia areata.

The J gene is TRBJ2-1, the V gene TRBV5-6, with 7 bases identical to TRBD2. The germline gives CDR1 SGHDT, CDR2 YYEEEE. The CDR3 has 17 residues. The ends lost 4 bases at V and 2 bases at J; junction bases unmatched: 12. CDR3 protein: CASSPSLRRGAYNEQFF. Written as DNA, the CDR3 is TGTGCCAGCAGCCCCTCCCTGCGACGGGGGGCCTACAATGAGCAGTTCTTC.

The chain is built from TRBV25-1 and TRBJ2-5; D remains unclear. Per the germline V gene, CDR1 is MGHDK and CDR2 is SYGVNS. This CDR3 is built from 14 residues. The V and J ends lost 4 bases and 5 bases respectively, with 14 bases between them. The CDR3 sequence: CASSVDVVRETQYF. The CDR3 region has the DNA TGTGCCAGCAGTGTGGACGTTGTTAGGGAGACCCAGTACTTC.

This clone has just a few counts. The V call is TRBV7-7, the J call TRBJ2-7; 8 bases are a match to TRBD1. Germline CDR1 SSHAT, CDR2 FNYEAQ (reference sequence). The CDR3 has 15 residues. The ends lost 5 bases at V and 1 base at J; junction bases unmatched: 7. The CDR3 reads CASSPGTGQSYEQYF. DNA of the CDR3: TGTGCCAGCAGCCCAGGGACAGGCCAATCCTACGAGCAGTACTTC.

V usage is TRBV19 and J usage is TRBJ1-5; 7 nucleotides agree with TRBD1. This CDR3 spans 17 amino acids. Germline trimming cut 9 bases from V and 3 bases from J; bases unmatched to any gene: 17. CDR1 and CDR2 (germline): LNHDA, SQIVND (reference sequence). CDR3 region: CASKESRDRLFNQPQHF. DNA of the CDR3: TGTGCCAGCAAGGAGAGTCGGGACAGACTCTTCAATCAGCCCCAGCATTTT. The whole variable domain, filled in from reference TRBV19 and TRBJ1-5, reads DGGITQSPKYLFRKEGQNVTLSCEQNLNHDAMYWYRQDPGQGLRLIYYSQIVNDFQKGDIAEGYSVSREKKESFPLTVTSAQKNPTAFYLCASKESRDRLFNQPQHFGDGTRLSIL.

CDR3 in amino acids: CSADKYTGELFF. CDR3 bases: TGCAGCGCGGACAAGTACACCGGGGAGCTGTTTTTT. This chain connects TRBV29-1 to TRBJ2-2; TRBD1 is a possible D gene (5 bases). Germline CDR1 SQVTM, CDR2 ANQGSEA. V lost 7 bases to trimming and J lost 3 bases, with 9 bases between them. CDR3 size: 12 residues.

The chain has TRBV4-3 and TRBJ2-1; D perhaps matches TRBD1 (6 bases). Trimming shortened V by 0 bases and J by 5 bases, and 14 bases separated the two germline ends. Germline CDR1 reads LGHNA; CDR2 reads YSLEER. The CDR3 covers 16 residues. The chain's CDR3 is CASSQEVGTRNNEQFF. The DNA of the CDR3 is TGCGCCAGCAGCCAAGAGGTGGGGACACGGAACAATGAGCAGTTCTTC.

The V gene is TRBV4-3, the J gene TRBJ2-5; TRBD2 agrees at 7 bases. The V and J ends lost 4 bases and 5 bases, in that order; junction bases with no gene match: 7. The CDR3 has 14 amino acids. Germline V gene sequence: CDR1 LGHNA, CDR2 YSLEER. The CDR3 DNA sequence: TGCGCCAGCAGCCCGAGGGAGGGCTGGGAGACCCAGTACTTC. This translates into CASSPREGWETQYF.

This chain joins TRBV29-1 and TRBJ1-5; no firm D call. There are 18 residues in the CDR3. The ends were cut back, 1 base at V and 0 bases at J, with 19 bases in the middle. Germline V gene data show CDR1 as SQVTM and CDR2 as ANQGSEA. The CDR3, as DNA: TGCAGCGTTGAAGGGAGGGATAGGCTACCCGGTAGCAATCAGCCCCAGCATTTT. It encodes CSVEGRDRLPGSNQPQHF.

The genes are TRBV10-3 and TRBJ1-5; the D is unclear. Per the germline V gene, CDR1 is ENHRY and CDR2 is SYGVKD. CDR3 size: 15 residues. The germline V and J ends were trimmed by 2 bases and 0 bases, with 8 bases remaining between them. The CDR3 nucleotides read TGTGCCATCAGTGAGCGAAAGATTAGCAATCAGCCCCAGCATTTT. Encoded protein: CAISERKISNQPQHF.

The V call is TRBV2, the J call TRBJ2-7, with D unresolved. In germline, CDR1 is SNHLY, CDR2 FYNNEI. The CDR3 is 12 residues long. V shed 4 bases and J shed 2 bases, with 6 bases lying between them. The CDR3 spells CASSVGTYEQYF. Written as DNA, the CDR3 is TGTGCCAGCAGTGTAGGAACCTACGAGCAGTACTTC.

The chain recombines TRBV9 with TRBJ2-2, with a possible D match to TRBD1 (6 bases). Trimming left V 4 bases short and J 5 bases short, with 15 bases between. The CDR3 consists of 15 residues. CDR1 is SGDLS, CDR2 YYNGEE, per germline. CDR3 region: CASSSGHLETGELFF. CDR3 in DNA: TGTGCCAGCAGCTCGGGACATTTGGAGACCGGGGAGCTGTTTTTT.

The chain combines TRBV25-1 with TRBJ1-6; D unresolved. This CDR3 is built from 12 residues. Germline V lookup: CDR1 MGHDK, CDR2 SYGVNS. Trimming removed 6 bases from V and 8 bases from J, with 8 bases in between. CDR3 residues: CASRKGDSPLHF. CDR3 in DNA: TGTGCCAGCAGGAAGGGTGATTCACCCCTCCACTTT.

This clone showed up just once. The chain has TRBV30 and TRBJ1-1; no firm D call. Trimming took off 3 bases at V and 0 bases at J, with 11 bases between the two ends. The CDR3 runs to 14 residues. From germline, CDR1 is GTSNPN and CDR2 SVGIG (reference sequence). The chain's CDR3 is CAWRPQPVNTEAFF. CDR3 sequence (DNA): TGTGCCTGGAGACCACAGCCGGTGAACACTGAAGCTTTCTTT.